The T cell receptor beta chain under discussion was sequenced for a study of T cells after yellow fever vaccination. Study-level results: Of the clonotypes, a small share occurred in both CD4 and CD8 compartments.

By 5'RACE template switching, TCR cDNA was produced, with a universal primer site and UMIs added in the process. TCRdb re-called the 5' RACE reads through MiXCR, storing one row per CDR3 protein. This sample carries roughly 310,000 distinct CDR3 sequences, more than 3% of them seen once, and the ten largest clones take roughly a quarter. A remark on this clonotype: The antigen remains unidentified.

V was cut by 0 bases and J by 5 bases, with 12 bases left in between. The CDR3 length is 14 residues. Germline values: CDR1 SGHRS, CDR2 YFSETQ. This chain links TRBV5-1 with TRBJ2-7; TRBD1 or TRBD2 may be the D gene (5 bases each). This receptor was taken from a young man who received the YFV17D yellow fever vaccine. The sequenced sample was PBMCs, obtained on the day of the yellow fever booster vaccination. The CDR3 bases are TGCGCCAGCAGCTTGGGGCCCCTGGGGGACGAGCAGTACTTC. It specifies CASSLGPLGDEQYF.